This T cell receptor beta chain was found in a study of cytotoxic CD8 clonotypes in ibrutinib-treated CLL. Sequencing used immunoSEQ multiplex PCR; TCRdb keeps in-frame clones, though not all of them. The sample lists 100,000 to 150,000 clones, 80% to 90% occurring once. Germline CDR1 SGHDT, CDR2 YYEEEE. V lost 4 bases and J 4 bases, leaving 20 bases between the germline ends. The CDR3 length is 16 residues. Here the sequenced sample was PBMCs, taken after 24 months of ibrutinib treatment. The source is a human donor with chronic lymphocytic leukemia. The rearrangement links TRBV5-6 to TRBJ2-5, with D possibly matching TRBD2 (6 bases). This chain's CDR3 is CASSALGAGLGETQYF. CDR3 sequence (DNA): TGTGCCAGCAGCGCTCTTGGGGCGGGATTGGGAGAGACCCAGTACTTC.